This T cell receptor beta chain is drawn from a study of T cell repertoires in cytomegalovirus infection. In regard to this clonotype: Its antigen remains unidentified.

TCRdb re-called the reads through MiXCR, storing one row per CDR3 protein. The table includes about 890,000 distinct CDR3 sequences, around 30% detected once. V lost 6 bases to trimming and J lost 0 bases, with 19 bases between them. This CDR3 spans 16 amino acids. Germline values: CDR1 DFQATT, CDR2 SNEGSKA (reference sequence). Sequencing was performed on cultured CD8+ T cells from PBMCs, taken from culture after CMV antigen stimulation. This TCR was sampled from a human donor in good health (CMV status not recorded). Some clones in this sample may be carry-over from other donors' samples. This chain connects TRBV20-1 to TRBJ2-3; D is undetermined. CDR3 sequence reads: CSAPPGRRFSTDTQYF. The CDR3 nucleotides read TGCAGTGCCCCTCCGGGCAGACGTTTTAGCACAGATACGCAGTATTTT.